The sequence of this TCR beta chain was determined in a study of T-cell memory formation after mild COVID-19. Whole-study findings and limits: CD4+ bias marked clones expanding day 15 to 37, unlike balanced contracting clones.

Note on this clonotype: Its antigen is still unknown.

Each CDR3 protein is one row after TCRdb ran MiXCR on the 5' RACE reads. The profile covers some 160,000 distinct CDR3 sequences, with about an eighth appearing a single time and approximately 3.5% taken by the ten largest. The CDR3 spans 13 residues. Deletions cut 6 bases from V and 5 bases from J, with 10 bases between. Germline loops: CDR1 MDHEN, CDR2 SYDVKM. The chain links TRBV28 to TRBJ2-2; D is uncertain. This receptor was taken from a young man who had mild COVID-19 (a few samples of this study predate the infection). Cell type and time point are not known. Specimen: PBMCs or a T cell subset sorted from them (not recorded which). CDR3 residues: CASSPKRTGELFF. The CDR3 DNA sequence: TGTGCCAGCAGCCCGAAGAGGACCGGGGAGCTGTTTTTT.